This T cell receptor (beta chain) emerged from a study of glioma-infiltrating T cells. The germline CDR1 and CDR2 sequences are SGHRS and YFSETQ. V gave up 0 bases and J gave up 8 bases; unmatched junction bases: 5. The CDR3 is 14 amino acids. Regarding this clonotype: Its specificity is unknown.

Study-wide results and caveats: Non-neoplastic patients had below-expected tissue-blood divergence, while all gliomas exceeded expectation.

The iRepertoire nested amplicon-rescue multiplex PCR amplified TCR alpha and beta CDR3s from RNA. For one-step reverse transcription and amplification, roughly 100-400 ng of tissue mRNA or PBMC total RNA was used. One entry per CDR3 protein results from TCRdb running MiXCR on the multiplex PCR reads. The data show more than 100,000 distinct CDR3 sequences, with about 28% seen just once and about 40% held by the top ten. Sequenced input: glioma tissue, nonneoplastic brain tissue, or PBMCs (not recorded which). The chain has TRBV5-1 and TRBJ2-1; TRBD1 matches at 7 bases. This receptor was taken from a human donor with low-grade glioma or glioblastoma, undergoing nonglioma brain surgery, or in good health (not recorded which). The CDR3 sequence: CASSLGQGGDEQFF. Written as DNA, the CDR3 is TGCGCCAGCAGCTTGGGACAGGGCGGCGATGAGCAGTTCTTC.